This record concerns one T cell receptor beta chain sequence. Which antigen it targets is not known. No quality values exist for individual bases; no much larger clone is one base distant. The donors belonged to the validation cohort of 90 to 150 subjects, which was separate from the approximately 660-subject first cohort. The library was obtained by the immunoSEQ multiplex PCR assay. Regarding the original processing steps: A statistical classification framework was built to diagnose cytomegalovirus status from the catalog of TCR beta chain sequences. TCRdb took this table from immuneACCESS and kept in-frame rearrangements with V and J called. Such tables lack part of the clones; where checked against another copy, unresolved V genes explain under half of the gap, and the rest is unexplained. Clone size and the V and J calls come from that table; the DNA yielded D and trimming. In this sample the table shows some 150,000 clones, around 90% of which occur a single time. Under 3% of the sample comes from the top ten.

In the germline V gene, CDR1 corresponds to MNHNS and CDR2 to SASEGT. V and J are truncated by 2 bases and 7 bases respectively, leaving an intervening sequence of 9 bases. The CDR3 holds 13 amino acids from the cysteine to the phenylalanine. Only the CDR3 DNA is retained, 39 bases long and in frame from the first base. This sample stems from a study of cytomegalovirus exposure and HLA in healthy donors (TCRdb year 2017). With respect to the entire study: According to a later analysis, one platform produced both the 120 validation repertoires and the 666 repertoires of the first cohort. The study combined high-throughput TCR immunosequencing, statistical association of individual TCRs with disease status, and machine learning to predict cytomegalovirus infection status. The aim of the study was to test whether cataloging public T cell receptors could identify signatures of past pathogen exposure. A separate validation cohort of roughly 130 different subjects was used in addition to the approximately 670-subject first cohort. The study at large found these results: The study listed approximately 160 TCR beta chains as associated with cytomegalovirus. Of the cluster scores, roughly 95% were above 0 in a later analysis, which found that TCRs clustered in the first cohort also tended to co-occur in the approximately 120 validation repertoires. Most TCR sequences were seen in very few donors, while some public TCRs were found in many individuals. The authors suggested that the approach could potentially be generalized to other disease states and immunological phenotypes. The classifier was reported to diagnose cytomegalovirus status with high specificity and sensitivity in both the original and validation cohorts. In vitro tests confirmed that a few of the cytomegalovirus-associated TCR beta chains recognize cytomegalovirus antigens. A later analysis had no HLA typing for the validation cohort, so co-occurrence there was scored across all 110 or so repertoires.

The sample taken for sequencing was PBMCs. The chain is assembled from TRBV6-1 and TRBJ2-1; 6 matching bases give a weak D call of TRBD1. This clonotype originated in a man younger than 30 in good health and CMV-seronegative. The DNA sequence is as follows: TGTGCCAGCAGTGAAATAAGGGGGAATGAGCAGTTCTTC. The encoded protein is CASSEIRGNEQFF.